This T cell receptor (beta chain) was captured by sequencing in a study of shared clonotypes between healthy human individuals. Unsorted samples drew genomic DNA from roughly 88 million PBMCs. CDR3 length equals 13 residues. The germline V gene encodes CDR1 MDHEN and CDR2 SYDVKM. V lost 10 bases and J 6 bases, leaving 17 bases between the germline ends. The sequencing of unsorted PBMC DNA took place on ten immunoSEQ deep assay plates. Produced via immunoSEQ multiplex PCR; TCRdb's table is partial and in-frame only. The table records about half a million clones, about 72% of them present only once. This sequence was found in a woman in her 40s in good health. Some clones in this sample may be carry-over from other donors' samples. The rearrangement links TRBV28 to TRBJ2-3; no clear D. Sample: PBMCs. CDR3 in DNA: TGTGCCACGCGAAGGCAGTATGCGGATACGCAGTATTTT. Translation: CATRRQYADTQYF. Supplemented by reference TRBV28 and TRBJ2-3, the full variable domain reads DVKVTQSSRYLVKRTGEKVFLECVQDMDHENMFWYRQDPGLGLRLIYFSYDVKMKEKGDIPEGYSVSREKKERFSLILESASTNQTSMYLCATRRQYADTQYFGPGTRLTVL.